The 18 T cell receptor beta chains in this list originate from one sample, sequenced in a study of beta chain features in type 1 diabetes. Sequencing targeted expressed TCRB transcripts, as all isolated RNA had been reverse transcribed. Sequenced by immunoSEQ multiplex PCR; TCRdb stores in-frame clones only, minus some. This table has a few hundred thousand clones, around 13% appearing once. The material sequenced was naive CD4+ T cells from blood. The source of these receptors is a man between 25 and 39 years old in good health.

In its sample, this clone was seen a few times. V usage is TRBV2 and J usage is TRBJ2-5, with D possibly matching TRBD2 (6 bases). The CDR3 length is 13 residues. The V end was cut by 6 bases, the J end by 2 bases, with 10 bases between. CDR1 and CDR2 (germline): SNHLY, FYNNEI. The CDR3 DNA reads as TGTGCCAGCAGGAAGGCGGGGCAAGAGACCCAGTACTTC. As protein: CASRKAGQETQYF. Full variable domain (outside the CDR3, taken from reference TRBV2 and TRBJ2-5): EPEVTQTPSHQVTQMGQEVILRCVPISNHLYFYWYRQILGQKVEFLVSFYNNEISEKSEIFDDQFSVERPDGSNFTLKIRSTKLEDSAMYFCASRKAGQETQYFGPGTRLLVL.

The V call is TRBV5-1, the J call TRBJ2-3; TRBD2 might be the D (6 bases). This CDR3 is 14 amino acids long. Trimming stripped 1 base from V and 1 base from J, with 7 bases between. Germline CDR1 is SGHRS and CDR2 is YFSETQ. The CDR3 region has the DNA TGCGCCAGCAGCTTGTCTAGCGGCACAGATACGCAGTATTTT. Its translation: CASSLSSGTDTQYF. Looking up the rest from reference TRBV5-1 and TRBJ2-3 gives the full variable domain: KAGVTQTPRYLIKTRGQQVTLSCSPISGHRSVSWYQQTPGQGLQFLFEYFSETQRNKGNFPGRFSGRQFSNSRSEMNVSTLELGDSALYLCASSLSSGTDTQYFGPGTRLTVL.

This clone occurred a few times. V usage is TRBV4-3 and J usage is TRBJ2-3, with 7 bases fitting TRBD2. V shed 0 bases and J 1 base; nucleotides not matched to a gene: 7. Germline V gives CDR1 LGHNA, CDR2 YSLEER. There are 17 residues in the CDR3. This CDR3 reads CASSQDWREWGTDTQYF. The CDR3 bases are TGCGCCAGCAGCCAAGATTGGCGGGAGTGGGGCACAGATACGCAGTATTTT.

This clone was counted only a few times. CDR3 in amino acids: CASRTGTGPGGYTF. CDR3 bases: TGTGCCAGCAGGACCGGGACGGGGCCCGGTGGCTACACCTTC. This sequence joins TRBV7-9 and TRBJ1-2; D might be TRBD1 (5 bases). The CDR3 consists of 14 residues. V lost 6 bases and J 7 bases, leaving 18 bases between the germline ends. Germline V lookup: CDR1 SEHNR, CDR2 FQNEAQ (reference sequence).

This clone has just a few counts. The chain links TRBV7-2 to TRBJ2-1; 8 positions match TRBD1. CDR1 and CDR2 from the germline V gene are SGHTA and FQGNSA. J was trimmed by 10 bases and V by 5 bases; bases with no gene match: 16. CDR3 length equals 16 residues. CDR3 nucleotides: TGTGCCAGCAGCGTGGGATGGGGACAGGCTTTTTACGAGCAGTTCTTC. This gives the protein CASSVGWGQAFYEQFF.

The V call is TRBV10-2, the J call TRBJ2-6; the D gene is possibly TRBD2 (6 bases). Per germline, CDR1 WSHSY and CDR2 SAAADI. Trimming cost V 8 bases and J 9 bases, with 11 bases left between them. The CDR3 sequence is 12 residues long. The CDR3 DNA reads TGCGCCAGCCGGAGGGGAGACAACGTCCTGACTTTC. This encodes CASRRGDNVLTF.

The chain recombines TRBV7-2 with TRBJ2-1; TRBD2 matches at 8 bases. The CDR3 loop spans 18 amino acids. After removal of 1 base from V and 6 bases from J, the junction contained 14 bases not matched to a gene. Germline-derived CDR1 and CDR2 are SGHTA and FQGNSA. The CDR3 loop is CASSLGLPGTRSRNEQFF. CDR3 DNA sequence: TGTGCCAGCAGCTTAGGGCTCCCCGGGACTAGATCTCGCAATGAGCAGTTCTTC. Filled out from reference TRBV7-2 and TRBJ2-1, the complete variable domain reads GAGVSQSPSNKVTEKGKDVELRCDPISGHTALYWYRQSLGQGLEFLIYFQGNSAPDKSGLPSDRFSAERTGGSVSTLTIQRTQQEDSAVYLCASSLGLPGTRSRNEQFFGPGTRLTVL.

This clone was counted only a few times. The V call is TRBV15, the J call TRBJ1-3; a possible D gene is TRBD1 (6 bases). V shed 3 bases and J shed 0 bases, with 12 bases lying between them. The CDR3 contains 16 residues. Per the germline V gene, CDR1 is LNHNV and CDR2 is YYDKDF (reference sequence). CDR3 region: CATSRPQGNSGNTIYF. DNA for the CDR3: TGTGCCACCAGCAGGCCACAGGGCAACTCTGGAAACACCATATATTTT.

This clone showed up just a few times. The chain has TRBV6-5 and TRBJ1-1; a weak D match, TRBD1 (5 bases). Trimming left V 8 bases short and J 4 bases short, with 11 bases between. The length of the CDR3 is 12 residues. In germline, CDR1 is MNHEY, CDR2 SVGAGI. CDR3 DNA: TGTGCCAGCGGCAGGGTCGGCACTGAAGCTTTCTTT. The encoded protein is CASGRVGTEAFF.

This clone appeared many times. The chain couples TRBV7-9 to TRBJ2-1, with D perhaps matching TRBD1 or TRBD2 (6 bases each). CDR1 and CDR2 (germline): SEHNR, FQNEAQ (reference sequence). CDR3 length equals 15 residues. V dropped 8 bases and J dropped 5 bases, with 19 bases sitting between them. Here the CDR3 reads CASAGGGILNNEQFF. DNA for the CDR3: TGTGCCAGCGCTGGAGGGGGAATACTCAACAATGAGCAGTTCTTC.

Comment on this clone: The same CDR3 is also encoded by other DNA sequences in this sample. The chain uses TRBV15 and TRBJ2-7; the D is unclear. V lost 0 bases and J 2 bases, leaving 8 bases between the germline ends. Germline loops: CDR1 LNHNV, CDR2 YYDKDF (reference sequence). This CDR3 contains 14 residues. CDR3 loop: CATSRDPGPYEQYF. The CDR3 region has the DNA TGTGCCACCAGCAGAGATCCGGGCCCCTACGAGCAGTACTTC. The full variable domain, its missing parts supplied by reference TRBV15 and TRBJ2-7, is DAMVIQNPRYQVTQFGKPVTLSCSQTLNHNVMYWYQQKSSQAPKLLFHYYDKDFNNEADTPDNFQSRRPNTSFCFLDIRSPGLGDTAMYLCATSRDPGPYEQYFGPGTRLTVT.

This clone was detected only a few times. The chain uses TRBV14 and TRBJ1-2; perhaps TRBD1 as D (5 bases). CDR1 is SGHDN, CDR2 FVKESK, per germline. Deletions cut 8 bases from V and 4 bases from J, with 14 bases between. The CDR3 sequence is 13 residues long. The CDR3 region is CASRRGASYGYTF. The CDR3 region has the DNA TGTGCCAGCCGTCGGGGCGCGAGCTATGGCTACACCTTC.

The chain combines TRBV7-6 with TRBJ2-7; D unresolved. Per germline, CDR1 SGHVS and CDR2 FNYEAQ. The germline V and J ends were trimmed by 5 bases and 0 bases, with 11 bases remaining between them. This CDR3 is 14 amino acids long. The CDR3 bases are TGTGCCAGCAGCGTTTCCGGGTCCTCCTACGAGCAGTACTTC. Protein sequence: CASSVSGSSYEQYF.

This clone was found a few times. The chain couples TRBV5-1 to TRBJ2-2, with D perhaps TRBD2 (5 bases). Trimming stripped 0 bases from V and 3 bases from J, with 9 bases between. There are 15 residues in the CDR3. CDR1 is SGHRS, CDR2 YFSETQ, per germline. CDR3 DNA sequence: TGCGCCAGCAGCTTGGGCGGAGGCGACACCGGGGAGCTGTTTTTT. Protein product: CASSLGGGDTGELFF.

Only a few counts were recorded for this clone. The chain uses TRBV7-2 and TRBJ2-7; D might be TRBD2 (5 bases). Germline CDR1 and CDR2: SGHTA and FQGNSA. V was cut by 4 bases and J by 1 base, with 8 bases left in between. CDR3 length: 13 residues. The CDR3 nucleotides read TGTGCCAGCAGCTCGAGGGTGTCCTACGAGCAGTACTTC. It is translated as CASSSRVSYEQYF. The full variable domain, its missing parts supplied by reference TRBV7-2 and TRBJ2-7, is GAGVSQSPSNKVTEKGKDVELRCDPISGHTALYWYRQSLGQGLEFLIYFQGNSAPDKSGLPSDRFSAERTGGSVSTLTIQRTQQEDSAVYLCASSSRVSYEQYFGPGTRLTVT.

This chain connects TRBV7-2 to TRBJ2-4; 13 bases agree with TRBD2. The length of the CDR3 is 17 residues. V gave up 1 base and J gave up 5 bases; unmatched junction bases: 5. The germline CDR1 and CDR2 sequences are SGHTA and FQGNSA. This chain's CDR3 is CASSLGTSGRAQNIQYF. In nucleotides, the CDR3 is TGTGCCAGCAGCTTAGGCACTAGCGGGAGGGCCCAAAACATTCAGTACTTC.

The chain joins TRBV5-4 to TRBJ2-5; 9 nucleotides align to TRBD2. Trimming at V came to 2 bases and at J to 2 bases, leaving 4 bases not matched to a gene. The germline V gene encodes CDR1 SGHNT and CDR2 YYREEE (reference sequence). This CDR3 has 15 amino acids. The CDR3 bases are TGTGCCAGCAGCTTAAGCGGGGGGTCTCAAGAGACCCAGTACTTC. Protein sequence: CASSLSGGSQETQYF.

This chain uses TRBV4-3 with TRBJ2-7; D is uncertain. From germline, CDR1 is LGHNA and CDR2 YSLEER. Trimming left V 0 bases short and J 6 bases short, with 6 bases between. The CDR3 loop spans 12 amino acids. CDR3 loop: CASSQEPVEQYF. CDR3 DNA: TGCGCCAGCAGCCAAGAGCCGGTCGAGCAGTACTTC.